What follows are 20 T cell receptor beta chains derived from one specimen sequenced in a study of blood T cell repertoires in COVID-19. This table comes from immunoSEQ multiplex PCR, and its TCRdb copy is limited to in-frame clones, with some not included. The sample records 230,000 or so clones, roughly 81% being singletons. Sequenced input: PBMCs or T cells enriched from blood (not recorded which). These receptor sequences come from a woman aged 45-60 years who had been exposed to COVID-19.

V usage is TRBV30 and J usage is TRBJ1-1; 9 bases line up with TRBD1. Germline V gives CDR1 GTSNPN, CDR2 SVGIG (reference sequence). Trimming at V came to 3 bases and at J to 5 bases, leaving 10 bases not matched to a gene. The CDR3 is 15 amino acids. CDR3 protein: CAWRVQGARSTEAFF. The CDR3 coding sequence is TGTGCCTGGAGGGTACAGGGGGCGCGTAGTACTGAAGCTTTCTTT. Complete variable domain (other parts from reference TRBV30 and TRBJ1-1): SQTIHQWPATLVQPVGSPLSLECTVEGTSNPNLYWYRQAAGRGLQLLFYSVGIGQISSEVPQNLSASRPQDRQFILSSKKLLLSDSGFYLCAWRVQGARSTEAFFGQGTRLTVV.

The chain carries TRBV10-3 and TRBJ1-3; 10 nucleotides match TRBD1. The CDR3 consists of 15 residues. CDR1 is ENHRY, CDR2 SYGVKD, per germline. J was trimmed by 11 bases and V by 3 bases; bases with no gene match: 10. The CDR3 nucleotides are TGTGCCATCAGTGACCGCGGGGACAGGGGAAATTCCATATATTTT. It is translated as CAISDRGDRGNSIYF.

The chain combines TRBV14 with TRBJ1-1; no clear D gene. The V gene lost 4 bases and the J gene lost 8 bases, with 11 bases spanning the gap. Germline V lookup: CDR1 SGHDN, CDR2 FVKESK. The CDR3 is made up of 12 amino acids. CDR3 DNA: TGTGCCAGCAGCCCTCACGGGAGAGAAGCTTTCTTT. Protein: CASSPHGREAFF.

The genes are TRBV19 and TRBJ1-1, with 8 bases identical to TRBD1. Losses at the gene ends were 6 bases for V and 1 base for J; bases not matched to a gene: 7. Germline V gene lookup returns CDR1 LNHDA and CDR2 SQIVND (reference sequence). CDR3 length: 15 residues. This chain's CDR3 is CASRTRGRENTEAFF. The CDR3 region has the DNA TGTGCCAGTAGAACCAGGGGGCGGGAGAACACTGAAGCTTTCTTT.

The chain has TRBV4-3 and TRBJ1-5; D is uncertain. V was pared by 2 bases and J by 7 bases, with 9 bases between. CDR1 LGHNA and CDR2 YSLEER come from the germline V gene. The CDR3 spans 13 residues. DNA of the CDR3: TGCGCCAGCAGCCAAACCGGGGAGCAGCCCCAGCATTTT. Protein sequence: CASSQTGEQPQHF.

The chain employs TRBV18 and TRBJ2-3; 8 bases fit TRBD2. Trimming took 6 bases from V and 5 from J; bases not matched to a gene: 22. The CDR3 loop spans 19 amino acids. Germline V gene lookup returns CDR1 KGHSH and CDR2 LQKENI. The CDR3 spells CASSLRAQRGIPGRDTQYF. In DNA, the CDR3 is TGTGCCAGCTCCCTCCGAGCCCAGCGGGGGATCCCGGGCAGAGATACGCAGTATTTT.

The rearrangement joins TRBV18 to TRBJ1-3; D call uncertain. V gave up 5 bases and J gave up 0 bases, with 11 bases separating them. The germline V gene has CDR1 KGHSH and CDR2 LQKENI. CDR3 length: 15 residues. CDR3 protein: CASSSPPYSGNTIYF. DNA of the CDR3: TGTGCCAGCTCATCCCCGCCCTACTCTGGAAACACCATATATTTT.

The V gene is TRBV5-4, the J gene TRBJ2-3; D gene ambiguous. Germline assignment: CDR1 SGHNT and CDR2 YYREEE (reference sequence). The CDR3 is 13 amino acids. V was cut by 4 bases and J by 4 bases, with 10 bases left in between. In nucleotides, the CDR3 is TGTGCCAGCAGCCCCCCCGCAGCAGATACGCAGTATTTT. Protein product: CASSPPAADTQYF. The full variable domain, rest sourced from reference TRBV5-4 and TRBJ2-3, is ETGVTQSPTHLIKTRGQQVTLRCSSQSGHNTVSWYQQALGQGPQFIFQYYREEENGRGNFPPRFSGLQFPNYSSELNVNALELDDSALYLCASSPPAADTQYFGPGTRLTVL.

This clone was observed a single time. The V call is TRBV2, the J call TRBJ1-4, with 7 bases identical to TRBD1. The germline gives CDR1 SNHLY, CDR2 FYNNEI. The CDR3 runs to 14 residues. V lost 5 bases, J lost 7 bases, and 7 bases stayed unmatched. This CDR3 reads CASSTGARGEKLFF. The CDR3 DNA is TGTGCCAGCAGTACAGGGGCCCGGGGTGAAAAACTGTTTTTT. The full variable domain, rest sourced from reference TRBV2 and TRBJ1-4, is EPEVTQTPSHQVTQMGQEVILRCVPISNHLYFYWYRQILGQKVEFLVSFYNNEISEKSEIFDDQFSVERPDGSNFTLKIRSTKLEDSAMYFCASSTGARGEKLFFGSGTQLSVL.

The J gene is TRBJ1-1, the V gene TRBV5-1, with TRBD1 matching over 8 bases. J was trimmed by 3 bases and V by 2 bases; bases with no gene match: 3. This CDR3 is 14 amino acids long. CDR1 is SGHRS, CDR2 YFSETQ, per germline. The CDR3 reads CASSFQGADTEAFF. The DNA of the CDR3 is TGCGCCAGCAGCTTTCAGGGGGCGGACACTGAAGCTTTCTTT. Supplemented by reference TRBV5-1 and TRBJ1-1, the full variable domain reads KAGVTQTPRYLIKTRGQQVTLSCSPISGHRSVSWYQQTPGQGLQFLFEYFSETQRNKGNFPGRFSGRQFSNSRSEMNVSTLELGDSALYLCASSFQGADTEAFFGQGTRLTVV.

The chain uses TRBV2 and TRBJ1-1; 7 bases align to TRBD1. CDR1 is SNHLY, CDR2 FYNNEI, per germline. J was trimmed by 0 bases and V by 1 base; bases with no gene match: 5. The CDR3 runs 16 residues. CDR3 nucleotide sequence: TGTGCCAGCAGTGAAGGGTGGACAGGAATGAACACTGAAGCTTTCTTT. Translated: CASSEGWTGMNTEAFF. Combining the CDR3 with reference TRBV2 and TRBJ1-1 gives the whole variable domain EPEVTQTPSHQVTQMGQEVILRCVPISNHLYFYWYRQILGQKVEFLVSFYNNEISEKSEIFDDQFSVERPDGSNFTLKIRSTKLEDSAMYFCASSEGWTGMNTEAFFGQGTRLTVV.

V is TRBV18 and J is TRBJ1-3, with D maybe TRBD1 (6 bases). CDR3 length: 15 amino acids. Trimming pared 5 bases from V and 4 bases from J, leaving 15 bases between. Germline V gene lookup returns CDR1 KGHSH and CDR2 LQKENI. Here the CDR3 DNA reads TGTGCCAGCTCAAGTTCAGGGGACCCCGGAAACACCATATATTTT. Residues: CASSSSGDPGNTIYF.

This chain uses TRBV5-1 with TRBJ2-3; 10 bases align to TRBD1. This CDR3 contains 14 residues. With 4 bases clipped from V and 3 bases from J, the junction kept 2 bases outside the gene matches. Germline lookup yields CDR1 SGHRS and CDR2 YFSETQ. The CDR3 DNA reads as TGCGCCAGCAGCCCGGACAGGGGGACAGATACGCAGTATTTT. This encodes CASSPDRGTDTQYF.

For this clone: Distinct nucleotide sequences in the sample also encode this CDR3. The chain joins TRBV12-3 or TRBV12-4 to TRBJ1-1; weak D call: TRBD1 (6 bases). V was pared by 6 bases and J by 7 bases, with 12 bases between. The length of the CDR3 is 12 residues. CDR3 amino acids: CASSLGGGEAFF. CDR3 in DNA: TGTGCCAGCAGCCTTGGGGGCGGTGAAGCTTTCTTT.

The chain couples TRBV4-1 to TRBJ2-5, with 8 bases matching TRBD2. The CDR3 consists of 17 residues. Germline assignment: CDR1 MGHRA and CDR2 YSYEKL. V lost 0 bases, J lost 2 bases, and 8 bases stayed unmatched. This CDR3 is CASSQDGTSGVQETQYF. CDR3 sequence (DNA): TGCGCCAGCAGCCAAGACGGAACTAGCGGAGTACAAGAGACCCAGTACTTC.

The CDR3 loop reads CASSEWTANQEQYF. The CDR3 region has the DNA TGTGCCAGCAGTGAATGGACAGCGAACCAGGAGCAGTACTTC. This chain links TRBV6-1 with TRBJ2-7; tentative D call: TRBD1 (6 bases). The V gene lost 2 bases and the J gene lost 7 bases, with 15 bases spanning the gap. Germline V lookup: CDR1 MNHNS, CDR2 SASEGT. This CDR3 contains 14 residues.

The V gene is TRBV7-6, the J gene TRBJ1-2; TRBD1 matches 8 bases. Germline values: CDR1 SGHVS, CDR2 FNYEAQ. Trimming at V came to 1 base and at J to 4 bases, leaving 8 bases not matched to a gene. This CDR3 is 16 amino acids long. The CDR3 region is CASSLGPWDRRYGYTF. DNA of the CDR3: TGTGCCAGCAGCTTAGGTCCGTGGGACAGGCGCTATGGCTACACCTTC.

This sequence joins TRBV2 and TRBJ1-6; 12 positions match TRBD1. Germline-derived CDR1 and CDR2 are SNHLY and FYNNEI. CDR3 size: 16 residues. V lost 5 bases to trimming and J lost 6 bases; unmatched junction nucleotides: 5. CDR3 bases: TGTGCCAGCAGTCCCGGGACAGGGGGCGGTAATTCACCCCTCCACTTT. Its protein product is CASSPGTGGGNSPLHF. Looking up the rest from reference TRBV2 and TRBJ1-6 gives the full variable domain: EPEVTQTPSHQVTQMGQEVILRCVPISNHLYFYWYRQILGQKVEFLVSFYNNEISEKSEIFDDQFSVERPDGSNFTLKIRSTKLEDSAMYFCASSPGTGGGNSPLHFGNGTRLTVT.

The sample holds one count of this clone. The chain couples TRBV5-6 to TRBJ1-3; TRBD1 is a possible D gene (5 bases). Germline lookup yields CDR1 SGHDT and CDR2 YYEEEE. V gave up 3 bases and J gave up 4 bases, with 11 bases separating them. The CDR3 has 14 amino acids. CDR3: CASSWGQWGNTIYF. CDR3 DNA: TGTGCCAGCAGCTGGGGCCAGTGGGGAAACACCATATATTTT. Full variable domain (rest looked up from reference TRBV5-6 and TRBJ1-3): DAGVTQSPTHLIKTRGQQVTLRCSPKSGHDTVSWYQQALGQGPQFIFQYYEEEERQRGNFPDRFSGHQFPNYSSELNVNALLLGDSALYLCASSWGQWGNTIYFGEGSWLTVV.

DNA of the CDR3: TGCGCCAGCAGCTTGCATCGGGAGGGCGAGCAGTACTTC. Translating it yields CASSLHREGEQYF. The chain links TRBV5-1 to TRBJ2-7, with 8 bases aligning to TRBD2. The germline CDR1 and CDR2 sequences are SGHRS and YFSETQ. This CDR3 has 13 residues. V dropped 1 base and J dropped 6; count of bases not matched to a gene: 3.